These 6 T cell receptor beta chains were sequenced from one sample in a study of blood T cell repertoires in COVID-19. This table comes from immunoSEQ multiplex PCR, and its TCRdb copy is limited to in-frame clones, with some not included. The data contain roughly 300,000 clones, more than 80% of them singletons. The specimen was peripheral blood. These TCRs come from a woman under 40 with COVID-19, enrolled during active disease.

The rearrangement links TRBV18 to TRBJ1-5; D unresolved. The CDR3 has 13 residues. Looked up from germline, CDR1 is KGHSH and CDR2 is LQKENI. V gave up 3 bases and J gave up 4 bases, with 7 bases separating them. The CDR3 DNA reads as TGTGCCAGCTCACCGCAGGATAATCAGCCCCAGCATTTT. Its protein is CASSPQDNQPQHF. Using reference TRBV18 and TRBJ1-5 for the parts outside the CDR3, the full variable domain is NAGVMQNPRHLVRRRGQEARLRCSPMKGHSHVYWYRQLPEEGLKFMVYLQKENIIDESGMPKERFSAEFPKEGPSILRIQQVVRGDSAAYFCASSPQDNQPQHFGDGTRLSIL.

V gene TRBV30 combines with J gene TRBJ2-1; 7 nucleotides agree with TRBD2. Germline CDR1 GTSNPN, CDR2 SVGIG (reference sequence). The CDR3 contains 13 residues. The V and J ends lost 4 bases and 3 bases, in that order; junction bases with no gene match: 3. The CDR3 sequence is CAWTSGLYNEQFF. The CDR3, as DNA: TGTGCCTGGACTAGCGGCCTCTACAATGAGCAGTTCTTC.

The V and J genes are TRBV5-8 and TRBJ1-1; a weak D match, TRBD1 (6 bases). V was cut by 4 bases and J by 4 bases, with 14 bases left in between. The CDR3 is 14 amino acids. Germline V lookup: CDR1 SGHTS, CDR2 YDEGEE. The CDR3 nucleotides read TGTGCCAGCAGCACCTATGGGGGCCCCACTGAAGCTTTCTTT. Translation: CASSTYGGPTEAFF.

The chain uses TRBV30 and TRBJ1-6; possible D gene TRBD1, 6 bases. The CDR3 spans 15 residues. Trimming removed 1 base from V and 7 bases from J, with 14 bases in between. From germline, CDR1 is GTSNPN and CDR2 SVGIG (reference sequence). The CDR3 region has the DNA TGTGCCTGGAGTGCTCCCTACAGGGACAATTCACCCCTCCACTTT. Protein product: CAWSAPYRDNSPLHF. Full variable domain (missing parts from reference TRBV30 and TRBJ1-6): SQTIHQWPATLVQPVGSPLSLECTVEGTSNPNLYWYRQAAGRGLQLLFYSVGIGQISSEVPQNLSASRPQDRQFILSSKKLLLSDSGFYLCAWSAPYRDNSPLHFGNGTRLTVT.

This sequence joins TRBV19 and TRBJ2-1, with D perhaps TRBD1 (7 bases). Trimming took off 1 base at V and 7 bases at J, with 17 bases between the two ends. The CDR3 sequence is 16 residues long. Germline-derived CDR1 and CDR2 are LNHDA and SQIVND (reference sequence). The CDR3 region has the DNA TGTGCCAGTAGTATAGTCAGGGGGACTCCCCCTAATGAGCAGTTCTTC. Protein product: CASSIVRGTPPNEQFF. Filled out from reference TRBV19 and TRBJ2-1, the complete variable domain reads DGGITQSPKYLFRKEGQNVTLSCEQNLNHDAMYWYRQDPGQGLRLIYYSQIVNDFQKGDIAEGYSVSREKKESFPLTVTSAQKNPTAFYLCASSIVRGTPPNEQFFGPGTRLTVL.

This clone was picked up many times. This chain uses TRBV29-1 with TRBJ2-7, with TRBD1 identical over 9 bases. Trimming at V came to 2 bases and at J to 2 bases, leaving 4 bases not matched to a gene. The CDR3 is made up of 14 amino acids. CDR1 is SQVTM, CDR2 ANQGSEA, per germline. The CDR3 sequence is CSVENRDRAYEQYF. For the CDR3, the DNA is TGCAGCGTTGAAAACCGGGACAGGGCCTACGAGCAGTACTTC.